This T cell receptor (beta chain) emerged from a study of blood T cell repertoires in COVID-19. Study information: Collection of acute and convalescent COVID-19 samples took place in the United States, Italy and Spain.

In this sample, this clone turned up a few times. An end of the junction does not agree with germline; a read error may underlie this. Germline V gene data show CDR1 as SSHAT and CDR2 as FNYEAQ (reference sequence). The CDR3 is 16 amino acids. Using immunoSEQ multiplex PCR, the repertoire was profiled, and TCRdb retains in-frame clones only, with some absent. Of approximately 330,000 clones in the sample, nearly 90% were seen once. Enrolled through a virtual design, the participants were between roughly 18 and 100 years of age and came from roughly 22 US areas. The chain is built from TRBV7-7 and TRBJ2-2; TRBD2 matches at 9 bases. Specimen: PBMCs or T cells enriched from blood (not recorded which). The receptor's source is a woman in her twenties or thirties who had recovered from COVID-19. CDR3 residues: CASSSSQREDPGELFF. CDR3 DNA sequence: TGTGCTAGCAGCTCGTCCCAGCGGGAGGACCCCGGGGAGCTGTTTTTT.